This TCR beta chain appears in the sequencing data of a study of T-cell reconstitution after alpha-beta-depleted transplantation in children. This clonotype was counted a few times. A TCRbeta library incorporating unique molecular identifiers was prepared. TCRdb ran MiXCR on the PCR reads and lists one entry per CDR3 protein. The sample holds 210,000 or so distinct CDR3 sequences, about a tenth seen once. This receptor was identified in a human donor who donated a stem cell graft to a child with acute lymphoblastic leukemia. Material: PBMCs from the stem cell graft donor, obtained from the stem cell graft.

The CDR3 nucleotides are TGCGCCAGCAGCCAAGACTACGGACGAGACTCTGGAAACACCATATATTTT. It yields the protein CASSQDYGRDSGNTIYF. The rearrangement links TRBV4-1 to TRBJ1-3; D is ambiguous. This CDR3 region has 17 residues. Germline loops: CDR1 MGHRA, CDR2 YSYEKL. V lost 0 bases to trimming and J lost 0 bases, with 12 bases between them.